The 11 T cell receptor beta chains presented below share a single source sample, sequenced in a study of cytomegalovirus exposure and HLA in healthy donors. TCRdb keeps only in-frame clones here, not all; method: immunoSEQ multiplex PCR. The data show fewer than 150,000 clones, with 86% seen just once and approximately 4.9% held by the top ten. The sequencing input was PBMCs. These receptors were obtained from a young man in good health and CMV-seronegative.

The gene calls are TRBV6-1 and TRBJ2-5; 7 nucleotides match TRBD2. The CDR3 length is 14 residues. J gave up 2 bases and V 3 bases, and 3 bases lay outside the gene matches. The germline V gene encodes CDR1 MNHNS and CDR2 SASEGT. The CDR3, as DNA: TGTGCCAGCAGTGATTTGGGGGGGCAAGAGACCCAGTACTTC. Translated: CASSDLGGQETQYF.

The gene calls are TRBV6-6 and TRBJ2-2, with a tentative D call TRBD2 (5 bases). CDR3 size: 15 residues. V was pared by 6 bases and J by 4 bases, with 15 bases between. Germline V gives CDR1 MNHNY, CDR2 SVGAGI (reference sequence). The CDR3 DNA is TGTGCCAGCAGCTCGGTCGGCGCGGGCACCGGGGAGCTGTTTTTT. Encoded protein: CASSSVGAGTGELFF.

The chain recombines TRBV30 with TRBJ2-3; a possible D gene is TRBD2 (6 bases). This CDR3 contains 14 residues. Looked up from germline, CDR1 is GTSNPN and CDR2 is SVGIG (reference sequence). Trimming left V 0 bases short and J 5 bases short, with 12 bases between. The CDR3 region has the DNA TGTGCCTGGAGTGTACCGGGAGTAATAGATACGCAGTATTTT. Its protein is CAWSVPGVIDTQYF.

CDR3 in DNA: TGCGCCAGCAGCCCGGGGGGGCCTTCAGAGACCCAGTACTTC. It codes for CASSPGGPSETQYF. The chain recombines TRBV4-1 with TRBJ2-5; 8 bases fit TRBD2. The ends lost 4 bases at V and 4 bases at J; junction bases unmatched: 5. Looked up from germline, CDR1 is MGHRA and CDR2 is YSYEKL. The CDR3 is 14 amino acids.

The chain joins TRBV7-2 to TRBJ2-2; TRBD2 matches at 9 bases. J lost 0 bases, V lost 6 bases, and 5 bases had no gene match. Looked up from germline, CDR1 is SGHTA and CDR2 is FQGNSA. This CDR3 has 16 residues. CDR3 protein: CASRLRGGANTGELFF. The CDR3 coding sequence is TGTGCCAGCAGACTGCGGGGGGGCGCGAACACCGGGGAGCTGTTTTTT. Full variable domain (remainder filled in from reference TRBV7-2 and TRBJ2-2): GAGVSQSPSNKVTEKGKDVELRCDPISGHTALYWYRQSLGQGLEFLIYFQGNSAPDKSGLPSDRFSAERTGGSVSTLTIQRTQQEDSAVYLCASRLRGGANTGELFFGEGSRLTVL.

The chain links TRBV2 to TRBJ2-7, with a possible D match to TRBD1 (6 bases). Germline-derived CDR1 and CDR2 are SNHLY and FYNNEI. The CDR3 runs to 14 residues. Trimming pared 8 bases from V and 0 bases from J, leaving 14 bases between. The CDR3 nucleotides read TGTGCCAGCCAATCAGGGGCGAGCTCCTACGAGCAGTACTTC. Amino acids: CASQSGASSYEQYF.

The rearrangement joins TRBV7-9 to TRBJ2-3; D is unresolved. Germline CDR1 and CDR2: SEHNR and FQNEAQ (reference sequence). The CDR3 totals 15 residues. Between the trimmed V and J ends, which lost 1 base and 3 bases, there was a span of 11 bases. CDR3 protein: CASSLVPKTTDTQYF. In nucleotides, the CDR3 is TGTGCCAGCAGCTTAGTACCGAAAACAACAGATACGCAGTATTTT.

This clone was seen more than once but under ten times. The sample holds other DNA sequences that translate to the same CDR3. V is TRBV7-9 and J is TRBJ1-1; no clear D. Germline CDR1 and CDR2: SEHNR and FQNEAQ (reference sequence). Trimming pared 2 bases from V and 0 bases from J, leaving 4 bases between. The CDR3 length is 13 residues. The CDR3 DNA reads TGTGCCAGCAGCTTATCAGTGAACACTGAAGCTTTCTTT. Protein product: CASSLSVNTEAFF.

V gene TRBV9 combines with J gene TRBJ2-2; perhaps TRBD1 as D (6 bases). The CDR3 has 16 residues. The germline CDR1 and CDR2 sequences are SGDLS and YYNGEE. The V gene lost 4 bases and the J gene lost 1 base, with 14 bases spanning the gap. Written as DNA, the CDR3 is TGTGCCAGCAGCTCTGCGACAGGACTGAACACCGGGGAGCTGTTTTTT. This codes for CASSSATGLNTGELFF.

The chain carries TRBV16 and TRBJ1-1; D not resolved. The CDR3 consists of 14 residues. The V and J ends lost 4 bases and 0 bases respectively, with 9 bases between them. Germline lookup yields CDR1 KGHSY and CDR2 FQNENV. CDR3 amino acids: CASSRLTVNTEAFF. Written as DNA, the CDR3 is TGTGCCAGCAGCCGTCTCACAGTGAACACTGAAGCTTTCTTT.

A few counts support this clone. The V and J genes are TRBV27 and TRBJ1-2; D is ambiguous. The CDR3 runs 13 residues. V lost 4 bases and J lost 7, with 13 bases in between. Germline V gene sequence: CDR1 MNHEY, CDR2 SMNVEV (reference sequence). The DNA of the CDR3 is TGTGCCAGCAGTTCGAAGGTTCGGGTTGGCTACACCTTC. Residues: CASSSKVRVGYTF.